A single T cell receptor (beta chain) is shown here with its context. The data are from a study of CD8 T cells in Susac syndrome. About 0.5 to 1 ug RNA was reverse transcribed with random hexamers. A single record per CDR3 protein comes from TCRdb applying MiXCR to the immunoSEQ multiplex PCR reads. The profile shows 95,000 to 150,000 distinct CDR3 sequences, approximately 96% of them singletons. V was cut by 2 bases and J by 2 bases, with 8 bases left in between. The CDR3 is 14 residues long. The clonotype was recovered from a human donor with Susac syndrome. V and J are TRBV12-3 or TRBV12-4 and TRBJ2-3; no definite D call. Material: CD4+ T cells from PBMCs. CDR3 sequence: CASSLLRPTDTQYF. The CDR3 coding sequence is TGTGCCAGCAGTTTATTGCGCCCCACAGATACGCAGTATTTT.